Below are 29 T cell receptor beta chains sequenced from a single sample in a study of naive and memory T cell subsets (dated by TCRdb to about 2017). Libraries came from UMI-ligation and nested PCR. The sample was run on an Illumina MiSeq. An equimolar mix of two oligonucleotides covering both TRBC1 and TRBC2 was used as the beta constant-region primer. Through fastp at Q25 and MiXCR, TCRdb rebuilt clones from the public reads, retaining in-frame beta chains. Rows with a matching CDR3 protein are joined into one entry that keeps the most common DNA and genes. The sample contains 120,000 to 150,000 distinct CDR3 sequences, 15% to 20% of them found a single time. The ten largest clones add up to about 0.14% of the sample. Sequenced: naive CD4+ T cells from blood. This sample's cell subset or site label indicates: naive T cells, CD45RA high CD27+. The receptors were sampled from a human donor in good health.

This sequence joins TRBV29-1 and TRBJ2-5; unclear D gene. Germline assignment: CDR1 SQVTM and CDR2 ANQGSEA. V was clipped by 4 bases and J by 5 bases, with 14 bases between them. CDR3 length equals 13 residues. CDR3 sequence (DNA): TGCAGCGTTGTTGGTCCCTGGATGGAGACCCAGTACTTC. It yields the protein CSVVGPWMETQYF.

This clonotype was found a few times. The V call is TRBV3-1, the J call TRBJ2-4; 7 bases match TRBD2. Germline trimming cut 4 bases from V and 9 bases from J; bases unmatched to any gene: 12. The germline V gene encodes CDR1 LGHDT and CDR2 YNNKEL (reference sequence). This CDR3 has 15 amino acids. CDR3: CASSPEGRGGTIQYF. The CDR3 DNA is TGTGCCAGCAGCCCCGAGGGGAGGGGTGGTACCATTCAGTACTTC.

This clonotype was seen only a few times. V is TRBV10-3 and J is TRBJ1-4; D is undetermined. The V gene's germline CDR1 is ENHRY and CDR2 SYGVKD. Trimming shortened V by 5 bases and J by 4 bases, and 8 bases separated the two germline ends. The CDR3 has 13 amino acids. The CDR3 region is CAISSEYNEKLFF. The CDR3 DNA follows: TGTGCCATCAGTTCGGAATATAATGAAAAACTGTTTTTT.

The chain employs TRBV20-1 and TRBJ1-6; the D is unclear. This CDR3 has 16 residues. The V and J ends lost 0 bases and 0 bases respectively, with 9 bases between them. From germline, CDR1 is DFQATT and CDR2 SNEGSKA (reference sequence). The CDR3 reads CSARDHLGSYNSPLHF. The CDR3 DNA sequence: TGCAGTGCTAGAGATCATCTGGGCTCCTATAATTCACCCCTCCACTTT.

This clonotype was counted ten times or more. The rearrangement joins TRBV6-6 to TRBJ2-3, with 8 positions matching TRBD1. J gave up 3 bases and V 0 bases, and 2 bases lay outside the gene matches. This CDR3 region has 15 residues. Germline CDR1 is MNHNY and CDR2 is SVGAGI (reference sequence). The CDR3 nucleotides read TGTGCCAGCAGTTACTCTGGACAGGGAACAGATACGCAGTATTTT. Amino acids: CASSYSGQGTDTQYF.

This clonotype was counted only a few times. The rearrangement joins TRBV5-4 to TRBJ2-2; D gene unclear. This CDR3 region has 14 residues. V lost 2 bases to trimming and J lost 2 bases, with 7 bases between them. CDR1 and CDR2 (germline): SGHNT, YYREEE (reference sequence). The CDR3 DNA reads as TGTGCCAGCAGCTTCCTGGGCAACACCGGGGAGCTGTTTTTT. It translates to CASSFLGNTGELFF.

This chain links TRBV7-8 with TRBJ2-5; D not certain. Germline V gives CDR1 SGHVS, CDR2 FQNEAQ. The CDR3 is 14 residues long. With 3 bases removed from V and 1 base from J, the gap between germline ends came to 9 bases. CDR3 sequence reads: CASSFAYTQETQYF. The CDR3 DNA is TGTGCCAGCAGCTTTGCATATACCCAAGAGACCCAGTACTTC. Full variable domain (missing parts from reference TRBV7-8 and TRBJ2-5): GAGVSQSPRYKVAKRGQDVALRCDPISGHVSLFWYQQALGQGPEFLTYFQNEAQLDKSGLPSDRFFAERPEGSVSTLKIQRTQQEDSAVYLCASSFAYTQETQYFGPGTRLLVL.

This chain uses TRBV12-3 or TRBV12-4 with TRBJ2-6, with 11 bases that match TRBD1. V lost 5 bases and J lost 1; bases outside the gene matches: 10. There are 19 residues in the CDR3. The DNA of the CDR3 is TGTGCCAGCAGTACCGGACAGGGGGCGCCCTGGTCTGGGGCCAACGTCCTGACTTTC. Its translation is CASSTGQGAPWSGANVLTF.

CDR3 sequence (DNA): TGTGCCAGCAGTTACGACCCTTTAGAGGGGTCGGAGACCCAGTACTTC. Protein sequence: CASSYDPLEGSETQYF. The chain has TRBV6-5 and TRBJ2-5; D assignment may be TRBD1 or TRBD2 (5 bases each). V was clipped by 2 bases and J by 5 bases, with 18 bases between them. CDR3 length: 16 residues. The germline V gene encodes CDR1 MNHEY and CDR2 SVGAGI.

The chain combines TRBV7-2 with TRBJ2-3, with 12 bases identical to TRBD2. J was trimmed by 5 bases and V by 5 bases; bases with no gene match: 5. CDR3 length equals 15 residues. Germline V gives CDR1 SGHTA, CDR2 FQGNSA. The chain's CDR3 is CASSAGLAGIDTQYF. CDR3 sequence (DNA): TGTGCCAGCAGCGCCGGACTAGCGGGGATAGATACGCAGTATTTT. The entire variable domain, with the rest obtained from reference TRBV7-2 and TRBJ2-3, is as follows: GAGVSQSPSNKVTEKGKDVELRCDPISGHTALYWYRQSLGQGLEFLIYFQGNSAPDKSGLPSDRFSAERTGGSVSTLTIQRTQQEDSAVYLCASSAGLAGIDTQYFGPGTRLTVL.

There are many counts of this clonotype. The chain links TRBV28 to TRBJ2-3; D is undetermined. V was clipped by 5 bases and J by 1 base, with 16 bases between them. The CDR3 runs 16 residues. Germline assignment: CDR1 MDHEN and CDR2 SYDVKM. CDR3 sequence: CASSPQFPKGTDTQYF. The DNA of the CDR3 is TGTGCCAGCAGTCCACAGTTCCCAAAAGGCACAGATACGCAGTATTTT.

This clonotype occurred a few times. The rearrangement uses TRBV12-3 or TRBV12-4 and TRBJ2-1, with TRBD2 matching 10 bases. V was pared by 6 bases and J by 9 bases, with 5 bases of the junction left unmatched. The CDR3 contains 13 residues. DNA of the CDR3: TGTGCCAGCAGCCTCACTAGCGGGGCTGAGCAGTTCTTC. This codes for CASSLTSGAEQFF.

This clonotype came up a few times. The V and J genes are TRBV11-3 and TRBJ2-3; perhaps TRBD1 as D (5 bases). Per germline, CDR1 SGHNT and CDR2 YENEEA. Trimming pared 2 bases from V and 0 bases from J, leaving 15 bases between. The CDR3 contains 17 residues. Here the CDR3 reads CASSLSTRRASTDTQYF. The DNA for the CDR3 is TGTGCCAGCAGCTTAAGTACCCGCAGGGCTAGCACAGATACGCAGTATTTT.

This clonotype was picked up many times. The rearrangement joins TRBV20-1 to TRBJ1-5; D is possibly TRBD1 (6 bases). V was clipped by 2 bases and J by 3 bases, with 14 bases between them. The V gene's germline CDR1 is DFQATT and CDR2 SNEGSKA (reference sequence). The CDR3 is 15 residues long. DNA for the CDR3: TGCAGTGCTAGAAAACAGGGTCTCGTCAATCAGCCCCAGCATTTT. It is translated as CSARKQGLVNQPQHF.

The sample holds one count of this clonotype. The chain links TRBV19 to TRBJ2-1; D gene ambiguous. The V end lost 1 base, the J end lost 4 bases, and 14 bases lay between the germline ends. The germline CDR1 and CDR2 sequences are LNHDA and SQIVND (reference sequence). The CDR3 is 16 residues long. CDR3 residues: CASSIVSAAGYNEQFF. As DNA, the CDR3 is TGTGCCAGTAGTATAGTCTCGGCTGCCGGATACAATGAGCAGTTCTTC.

This clonotype has more than one count but fewer than ten. V gene TRBV10-1 combines with J gene TRBJ2-3; 13 bases line up with TRBD2. The CDR3 is made up of 16 amino acids. Germline V gives CDR1 WNHNN, CDR2 SYGVQD (reference sequence). Germline trimming cut 3 bases from V and 4 bases from J; bases unmatched to any gene: 4. The CDR3 DNA sequence: TGCGCCAGCAGTGACCCGGGACTAGCGGGGTCAGATACGCAGTATTTT. Protein sequence: CASSDPGLAGSDTQYF.

This clonotype has ten or more counts. The chain links TRBV2 to TRBJ2-1, with D uncertain. V was trimmed by 1 base and J by 9 bases, leaving 10 bases between them. The CDR3 spans 13 residues. Germline assignment: CDR1 SNHLY and CDR2 FYNNEI. The CDR3 reads CASSEEASGEQFF. The CDR3 coding sequence is TGTGCCAGCAGTGAAGAAGCATCGGGTGAGCAGTTCTTC.

The chain couples TRBV2 to TRBJ2-1; 10 nucleotides agree with TRBD2. V shed 8 bases and J 8 bases; nucleotides not matched to a gene: 9. Germline lookup yields CDR1 SNHLY and CDR2 FYNNEI. The CDR3 consists of 14 residues. In DNA, the CDR3 is TGTGCCAGCCGGCAGCGGGAGGGCTTGTATGAGCAGTTCTTC. Encoded protein: CASRQREGLYEQFF.

A few counts support this clonotype. The chain is built from TRBV24-1 and TRBJ2-7, with a weak D call TRBD2 (5 bases). CDR3 length: 11 amino acids. CDR1 and CDR2 from the germline V gene are KGHDR and SFDVKD. V lost 9 bases and J lost 6, with 11 bases in between. Here the CDR3 reads CATPRGAEQYF. The CDR3, as DNA: TGTGCCACCCCCCGGGGAGCCGAGCAGTACTTC.

This chain joins TRBV3-1 and TRBJ1-5, with D perhaps TRBD1 (6 bases). The CDR3 runs to 18 residues. Trimming pared 0 bases from V and 5 bases from J, leaving 20 bases between. Germline CDR1 reads LGHDT; CDR2 reads YNNKEL (reference sequence). Written as DNA, the CDR3 is TGTGCCAGCAGCCAAGATCTTAAAGGGGGAAAGGTCGATCAGCCCCAGCATTTT. Its protein product is CASSQDLKGGKVDQPQHF.

This clonotype was seen only a few times. The J gene is TRBJ2-3, the V gene TRBV29-1; D is tentatively TRBD1 or TRBD2 (5 bases each). CDR3 length: 16 amino acids. Germline CDR1 SQVTM, CDR2 ANQGSEA. Between the trimmed V and J ends, which lost 4 bases and 4 bases, there was a span of 21 bases. DNA of the CDR3: TGCAGCGTTGCCGGGGAGACCGCGCTGGGACCAGATACGCAGTATTTT. Translation: CSVAGETALGPDTQYF.

The rearrangement uses TRBV6-6 and TRBJ2-6; D uncertain. V lost 2 bases, J lost 2 bases, and 7 bases lay in between. Germline-derived CDR1 and CDR2 are MNHNY and SVGAGI (reference sequence). The CDR3 sequence is 15 residues long. Here the CDR3 reads CASSYAAAGANVLTF. The CDR3 region has the DNA TGTGCCAGCAGTTACGCGGCTGCTGGGGCCAACGTCCTGACTTTC.

This chain joins TRBV6-6 and TRBJ2-1, with no clear D. Deletions cut 5 bases from V and 7 bases from J, with 6 bases between. The CDR3 has 11 residues. The germline CDR1 and CDR2 sequences are MNHNY and SVGAGI (reference sequence). The CDR3: CASSHGNEQFF. In nucleotides, the CDR3 is TGTGCCAGCAGTCACGGAAATGAGCAGTTCTTC.

This clonotype has just a few counts. V is TRBV12-3 or TRBV12-4 and J is TRBJ2-3; D is unresolved. The CDR3 has 14 amino acids. V was cut by 7 bases and J by 2 bases, with 13 bases left in between. The CDR3: CASIGDLLTDTQYF. The CDR3, as DNA: TGTGCCAGCATCGGAGACCTTCTCACAGATACGCAGTATTTT.

The sample holds a few counts of this clonotype. CDR3 in DNA: TGCGCCAGCAGCCAAGAGTCTAAGTGGACTACTACCATTCAGTACTTC. Translated: CASSQESKWTTTIQYF. This chain uses TRBV4-1 with TRBJ2-4; maybe TRBD2 (6 bases). The germline V and J ends were trimmed by 0 bases and 9 bases, with 18 bases remaining between them. The germline V gene encodes CDR1 MGHRA and CDR2 YSYEKL. The CDR3 runs 16 residues.

The chain couples TRBV2 to TRBJ1-1; D is unclear. The V end lost 3 bases, the J end lost 9 bases, and 5 bases lay between the germline ends. The CDR3 is made up of 10 amino acids. Germline loops: CDR1 SNHLY, CDR2 FYNNEI. CDR3 nucleotides: TGTGCCAGCAGTGAGGGCCAAGCTTTCTTT. It is translated as CASSEGQAFF. Using reference TRBV2 and TRBJ1-1 for the parts outside the CDR3, the full variable domain is EPEVTQTPSHQVTQMGQEVILRCVPISNHLYFYWYRQILGQKVEFLVSFYNNEISEKSEIFDDQFSVERPDGSNFTLKIRSTKLEDSAMYFCASSEGQAFFGQGTRLTVV.

V is TRBV11-2 and J is TRBJ2-7; maybe TRBD2 (6 bases). The CDR3 is made up of 15 amino acids. The germline CDR1 and CDR2 sequences are SGHAT and FQNNGV. Trimming pared 2 bases from V and 6 bases from J, leaving 17 bases between. CDR3 coding DNA: TGTGCCAGCAGCTTAACCGGGAGTTCCAGAGGCGAGCAGTACTTC. Its protein product is CASSLTGSSRGEQYF.

This clonotype showed up many times. V and J are TRBV5-1 and TRBJ2-1, with 13 bases fitting TRBD2. Per the germline V gene, CDR1 is SGHRS and CDR2 is YFSETQ. CDR3 length: 15 residues. V dropped 7 bases and J dropped 6; count of bases not matched to a gene: 7. CDR3 residues: CASRPGLAGSNEQFF. In DNA form, the CDR3 reads TGCGCCAGCCGCCCGGGACTAGCGGGAAGCAATGAGCAGTTCTTC.

This clonotype was seen only a few times. V and J are TRBV5-1 and TRBJ2-5; D not certain. The CDR3 covers 14 residues. CDR1 and CDR2 from the germline V gene are SGHRS and YFSETQ. Trimming stripped 1 base from V and 5 bases from J, with 12 bases between. CDR3 in DNA: TGCGCCAGCAGCTTGTCGCAAGGCACGGAGACCCAGTACTTC. Amino acids: CASSLSQGTETQYF.